This T cell receptor (beta chain) emerged from a study of T cells in Graves' hyperthyroidism and ophthalmopathy. V lost 5 bases to trimming and J lost 9 bases; unmatched junction nucleotides: 10. This CDR3 has 14 residues. Per the germline V gene, CDR1 is MNHEY and CDR2 is SMNVEV (reference sequence). Each diagnosis was grounded in clinical symptoms, serum thyroxine and TRAb, thyroid ultrasound, and orbital computed tomography. With respect to this clonotype: One base away lies a much larger clone, so this may be a sequencing read error.

Template material for amplifying TCR beta CDR3 regions consisted of RNA transcripts. HTBI primers were employed in a first-round RT-PCR of the TCR CDR3. TCRdb re-derived calls from the multiplex PCR reads in MiXCR, one entry per CDR3 protein. The table includes some 600,000 distinct CDR3 sequences, roughly 14% detected once. The sequence came from a woman younger than 45 with Graves' hyperthyroidism that later progressed to Graves' ophthalmopathy. Sequenced material: blood. V usage is TRBV27 and J usage is TRBJ2-7; the match to TRBD1 covers 10 bases. CDR3 residues: CASSNPGQGNGQYF. In DNA, the CDR3 is TGTGCCAGCAGTAATCCGGGACAGGGGAACGGGCAGTACTTC.